The 8 T cell receptor beta chains given below trace back to one sample, sequenced in a study of cytomegalovirus exposure and HLA in healthy donors. PCR primers comprised 60 Vbeta and 13 Jbeta primers. Produced via immunoSEQ multiplex PCR; TCRdb's table is partial and in-frame only. Of approximately 140,000 clones listed, roughly 88% are singletons. The sample was PBMCs. The receptors come from a woman aged 40 to 49 in good health and CMV-seronegative.

This chain joins TRBV27 and TRBJ2-7, with D possibly matching TRBD1 (5 bases). The CDR3 covers 16 residues. The V and J ends lost 8 bases and 1 base respectively, with 21 bases between them. Germline V CDR1 and CDR2: MNHEY, SMNVEV (reference sequence). The CDR3 sequence: CASRKLQEPYSYEQYF. The CDR3 DNA sequence: TGTGCCAGCCGAAAACTACAGGAACCTTATTCCTACGAGCAGTACTTC.

The chain recombines TRBV5-1 with TRBJ2-4, with 8 bases fitting TRBD2. Germline V gives CDR1 SGHRS, CDR2 YFSETQ. The CDR3 extends over 16 amino acids. Losses at the gene ends were 0 bases for V and 3 bases for J; bases not matched to a gene: 5. CDR3 coding DNA: TGCGCCAGCAGCTTGGGGGACCGGGGGGGCAAAAACATTCAGTACTTC. Its protein is CASSLGDRGGKNIQYF.

V is TRBV5-5 and J is TRBJ2-7; D may be TRBD1 (5 bases). Germline V gives CDR1 SGHKS, CDR2 YYEKEE (reference sequence). The CDR3 extends over 15 amino acids. The germline V and J ends were trimmed by 0 bases and 6 bases, with 16 bases remaining between them. This chain's CDR3 is CASSLEWQGWSEQYF. The CDR3 bases are TGTGCCAGCAGCTTGGAATGGCAGGGATGGTCCGAGCAGTACTTC.

The chain carries TRBV7-9 and TRBJ1-5; 8 bases are shared with TRBD1. The CDR3 totals 14 residues. Germline V gene sequence: CDR1 SEHNR, CDR2 FQNEAQ (reference sequence). The V segment lost 5 bases and the J segment 4 bases; nucleotides outside the gene matches: 4. CDR3 in DNA: TGTGCCAGCAGCATACAGGGGGGAAATCAGCCCCAGCATTTT. Translation gives CASSIQGGNQPQHF. Using reference TRBV7-9 and TRBJ1-5 for the parts outside the CDR3, the full variable domain is DTGVSQNPRHKITKRGQNVTFRCDPISEHNRLYWYRQTLGQGPEFLTYFQNEAQLEKSRLLSDRFSAERPKGSFSTLEIQRTEQGDSAMYLCASSIQGGNQPQHFGDGTRLSIL.

The chain is built from TRBV6-1 and TRBJ2-1, with D perhaps TRBD2 (5 bases). The CDR3 sequence is 12 residues long. Trimming took 2 bases from V and 8 from J, leaving 7 bases between them. Germline assignment: CDR1 MNHNS and CDR2 SASEGT. CDR3 protein: CASSETSYEQFF. The CDR3 nucleotides are TGTGCCAGCAGTGAAACTAGTTATGAGCAGTTCTTC.

The chain couples TRBV6-1 to TRBJ1-6; TRBD1 aligns across 9 bases. Germline loops: CDR1 MNHNS, CDR2 SASEGT. The CDR3 loop spans 15 amino acids. With V trimmed by 2 bases and J by 9 bases, 5 bases remained unmatched. The CDR3 region is CASSETDRGSSPLHF. The CDR3 bases are TGTGCCAGCAGTGAAACGGACAGGGGAAGTTCACCCCTCCACTTT.

CDR3 amino acids: CASSKTSGSHEQFF. The CDR3, as DNA: TGTGCCAGCAGCAAGACTAGCGGGAGTCATGAGCAGTTCTTC. The genes are TRBV7-2 and TRBJ2-1; TRBD2 agrees at 12 bases. This CDR3 has 14 amino acids. Per germline, CDR1 SGHTA and CDR2 FQGNSA. The V segment lost 5 bases and the J segment 8 bases; nucleotides outside the gene matches: 4.

The chain uses TRBV19 and TRBJ2-5; D possibly corresponds to TRBD2 (6 bases). The V end lost 5 bases, the J end lost 3 bases, and 10 bases lay between the germline ends. The CDR3 has 13 amino acids. CDR1 and CDR2 (germline): LNHDA, SQIVND (reference sequence). This CDR3 reads CASSRDLEETQYF. For the CDR3, the DNA is TGTGCCAGTAGTCGGGACTTGGAAGAGACCCAGTACTTC.